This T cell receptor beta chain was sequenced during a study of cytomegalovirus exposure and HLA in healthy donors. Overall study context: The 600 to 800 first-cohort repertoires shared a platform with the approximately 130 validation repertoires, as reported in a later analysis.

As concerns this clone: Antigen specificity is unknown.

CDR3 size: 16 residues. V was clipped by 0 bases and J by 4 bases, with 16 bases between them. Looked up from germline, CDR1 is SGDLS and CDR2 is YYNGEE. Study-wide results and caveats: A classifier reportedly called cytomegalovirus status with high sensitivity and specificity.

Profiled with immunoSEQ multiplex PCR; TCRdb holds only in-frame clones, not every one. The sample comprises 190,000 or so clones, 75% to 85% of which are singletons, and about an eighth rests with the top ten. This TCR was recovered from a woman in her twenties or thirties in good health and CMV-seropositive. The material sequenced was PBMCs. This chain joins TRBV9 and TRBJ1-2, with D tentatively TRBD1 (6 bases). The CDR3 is CASSVDPQQGSYGYTF. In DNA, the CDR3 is TGTGCCAGCAGCGTAGATCCCCAACAGGGAAGCTATGGCTACACCTTC. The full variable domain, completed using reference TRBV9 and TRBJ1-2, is DSGVTQTPKHLITATGQRVTLRCSPRSGDLSVYWYQQSLDQGLQFLIQYYNGEERAKGNILERFSAQQFPDLHSELNLSSLELGDSALYFCASSVDPQQGSYGYTFGSGTRLTVV.